This TCR beta chain was documented in a study of blood T cell repertoires in COVID-19. Losses at the gene ends were 5 bases for V and 6 bases for J; bases not matched to a gene: 7. The length of the CDR3 is 15 residues. Looked up from germline, CDR1 is MGHRA and CDR2 is YSYEKL. Sequenced by immunoSEQ multiplex PCR; TCRdb stores in-frame clones only, minus some. This table holds roughly 170,000 clones, around two thirds found once. The source material was peripheral blood. The chain has TRBV4-1 and TRBJ2-2; the match to TRBD1 covers 9 bases. The sequence came from a woman older than 75 with acute or convalescent COVID-19. In DNA form, the CDR3 reads TGCGCCAGCAGCTACCGACAGGGGGGGGCCGGGGAGCTGTTTTTT. Protein sequence: CASSYRQGGAGELFF.